The clone carrying this TCR beta chain was seen more than once but under ten times. Only in-frame clones appear in the TCRdb table, and some are missing; sequencing was by immunoSEQ multiplex PCR. The data hold approximately 400,000 clones, with 95% observed a single time. The data belong to a study of shared T cell receptors in the human thymus. The CDR3 contains 16 residues. The germline V gene encodes CDR1 SGHAT and CDR2 FQNNGV. The J segment lost 5 bases and the V segment lost 4 bases, leaving 10 bases of the junction unmatched. This TCR was recovered from a human donor. The specimen sequenced was thymocytes. The chain combines TRBV11-2 with TRBJ2-7; 11 bases are shared with TRBD2. CDR3 loop: CASSSKLAGVSDEQYF. The CDR3 coding sequence is TGTGCCAGCAGCTCCAAACTAGCGGGAGTATCCGACGAGCAGTACTTC.